This T cell receptor (beta chain) was documented in a study of blood T cell repertoires in COVID-19. This CDR3 has 16 residues. V lost 7 bases and J lost 0, with 17 bases in between. Germline V gene data show CDR1 as SGHRS and CDR2 as YFSETQ. The method was immunoSEQ multiplex PCR; TCRdb's version includes in-frame clones alone and lacks a portion of them. Seen here are about 120,000 clones, approximately 80% observed once, and the top ten hold about 39%. Sequenced sample: peripheral blood. The chain recombines TRBV5-1 with TRBJ1-3, with D possibly matching TRBD1 (6 bases). This TCR was sampled from a middle-aged man with active or convalescent COVID-19. The CDR3 sequence is CASEEGGLSSGNTIYF. The CDR3 DNA is TGCGCCAGCGAAGAGGGGGGGTTGAGCTCTGGAAACACCATATATTTT.